These 17 T cell receptor beta chains were sequenced from one sample in a study of beta chain features in type 1 diabetes. Expressed TCRB transcripts were sequenced after all isolated RNA was converted to cDNA. The data were produced by immunoSEQ multiplex PCR, yet TCRdb's version contains in-frame clones alone and is incomplete. The sample comprises about 120,000 clones, around 15% of which are singletons, and roughly 2.6% rests with the top ten. Broader study findings: Across all four CD4+ subsets, people with type 1 diabetes showed modestly shorter TCRB CDR3s.

Their target antigens are unknown. Sequencing input: central memory CD4+ T cells from blood. The source is a man between 18 and 29 years old with type 1 diabetes.

The chain combines TRBV4-2 with TRBJ2-7, with D hard to call. The germline V gene has CDR1 LGHNA and CDR2 YNFKEQ. V was trimmed by 4 bases and J by 6 bases, leaving 13 bases between them. The CDR3 extends over 13 amino acids. The CDR3 DNA reads as TGTGCCAGCAGCCCCGACACGGCTCGCGAGCAGTACTTC. Translating gives CASSPDTAREQYF.

This clone ranks as medium-sized. V gene TRBV4-3 combines with J gene TRBJ2-1, with D perhaps being TRBD1 or TRBD2 (6 bases each). Trimming removed 0 bases at V and 5 bases at J, with 17 bases between. Germline values: CDR1 LGHNA, CDR2 YSLEER. This CDR3 is 17 amino acids long. DNA for the CDR3: TGCGCCAGCAGCCAAGATCTGTTGTGGGGGGCTAACAATGAGCAGTTCTTC. Residues: CASSQDLLWGANNEQFF.

This clone was seen only a few times. The rearrangement joins TRBV28 to TRBJ1-4; TRBD1 matches at 11 bases. Germline CDR1 reads MDHEN; CDR2 reads SYDVKM. The CDR3 is 14 amino acids. J lost 8 bases, V lost 6 bases, and 5 bases had no gene match. The CDR3 sequence: CASSGGDRGEKLFF. Written as DNA, the CDR3 is TGTGCCAGCAGCGGAGGGGACAGGGGGGAAAAACTGTTTTTT.

V and J are TRBV6-6 and TRBJ2-7, with 9 bases that match TRBD1. The CDR3 totals 16 residues. Trimming cost V 2 bases and J 3 bases; bases outside gene matches: 8. Germline assignment: CDR1 MNHNY and CDR2 SVGAGI (reference sequence). The CDR3 region is CASSYVPDRGFYEQYF. As DNA, the CDR3 is TGTGCCAGCAGTTACGTCCCGGACAGGGGCTTCTACGAGCAGTACTTC.

This clone showed up just a few times. J is TRBJ1-2 and V is TRBV11-2; unclear D gene. The V gene's germline CDR1 is SGHAT and CDR2 FQNNGV. V was clipped by 5 bases and J by 6 bases, with 13 bases between them. The CDR3 loop spans 13 amino acids. CDR3 amino acids: CASSPTTGHGYTF. DNA of the CDR3: TGTGCCAGCAGCCCTACGACTGGTCATGGCTACACCTTC.

The table lists this clone with a few counts. The genes are TRBV7-2 and TRBJ2-5; 14 bases are a match to TRBD2. Germline CDR1 is SGHTA and CDR2 is FQGNSA. J gave up 5 bases and V 6 bases, and 8 bases lay outside the gene matches. CDR3 size: 16 residues. The CDR3 DNA sequence: TGTGCCAGCAGGCCGGGACTAGCGGGGGCCGGGGAGACCCAGTACTTC. This encodes CASRPGLAGAGETQYF.

V gene TRBV10-3 combines with J gene TRBJ1-4; tentatively, D is TRBD1 (5 bases). V lost 3 bases, J lost 8 bases, and 16 bases lay in between. Germline CDR1 ENHRY, CDR2 SYGVKD. This CDR3 is built from 15 residues. This CDR3 reads CAISDPTTANEKLFF. The CDR3 DNA reads TGTGCCATCAGTGACCCTACGACAGCAAACGAAAAACTGTTTTTT.

This clone was observed a handful of times. The chain carries TRBV5-1 and TRBJ2-5; unclear D gene. V was cut by 5 bases and J by 2 bases, with 13 bases left in between. Germline V gene data show CDR1 as SGHRS and CDR2 as YFSETQ. The CDR3 contains 14 residues. CDR3 DNA: TGCGCCAGCAGATCGGCCAGACCACAAGAGACCCAGTACTTC. It translates to CASRSARPQETQYF.

The rearrangement links TRBV4-2 to TRBJ1-1; 9 nucleotides agree with TRBD1. The germline gives CDR1 LGHNA, CDR2 YNFKEQ. The V and J ends lost 2 bases and 1 base, in that order; junction bases with no gene match: 8. The CDR3 sequence is 17 residues long. CDR3 coding DNA: TGTGCCAGCAGCCAACTACGACCGGGACAGGGGAACACTGAAGCTTTCTTT. Translation: CASSQLRPGQGNTEAFF.

The chain combines TRBV18 with TRBJ1-3; D ambiguous. The germline V gene encodes CDR1 KGHSH and CDR2 LQKENI. This CDR3 contains 16 residues. V lost 2 bases and J lost 0, with 11 bases in between. CDR3 residues: CASSPAPGHSGNTIYF. CDR3 bases: TGTGCCAGCTCACCAGCCCCGGGCCACTCTGGAAACACCATATATTTT. The full variable domain, with the rest looked up from reference TRBV18 and TRBJ1-3, is NAGVMQNPRHLVRRRGQEARLRCSPMKGHSHVYWYRQLPEEGLKFMVYLQKENIIDESGMPKERFSAEFPKEGPSILRIQQVVRGDSAAYFCASSPAPGHSGNTIYFGEGSWLTVV.

This clone was detected only a few times. V is TRBV25-1 and J is TRBJ2-5, with 7 bases aligning to TRBD1. Germline CDR1 reads MGHDK; CDR2 reads SYGVNS. Trimming took 5 bases from V and 0 from J; bases not matched to a gene: 6. The CDR3 runs 15 residues. CDR3 DNA: TGTGCCAGCAGTCCCTTCACAGGGGACCAAGAGACCCAGTACTTC. Amino acid sequence: CASSPFTGDQETQYF.

This clone was seen repeatedly, ten times or more. The V call is TRBV4-3, the J call TRBJ2-7; possible D gene TRBD2, 6 bases. The V gene lost 4 bases and the J gene lost 3 bases, with 19 bases spanning the gap. This CDR3 has 16 residues. CDR1 is LGHNA, CDR2 YSLEER, per germline. The CDR3: CASSRDRAGYVYEQYF. DNA for the CDR3: TGCGCCAGCAGCCGAGATAGGGCGGGGTACGTCTACGAGCAGTACTTC.

The V call is TRBV7-2, the J call TRBJ2-1; D is unclear. V lost 2 bases, J lost 1 base, and 15 bases lay in between. The CDR3 sequence is 17 residues long. Germline CDR1 SGHTA, CDR2 FQGNSA. The CDR3 sequence is CASSLRALTLSYNEQFF. The CDR3 DNA follows: TGTGCCAGCAGCTTACGAGCCCTAACCCTTTCCTACAATGAGCAGTTCTTC.

This clone has at least ten counts. This sequence joins TRBV5-1 and TRBJ1-1; D not resolved. This CDR3 has 14 residues. Germline CDR1 is SGHRS and CDR2 is YFSETQ. Trimming removed 3 bases from V and 7 bases from J, with 16 bases in between. CDR3: CASSSGSLVYEAFF. Written as DNA, the CDR3 is TGCGCCAGCAGCTCGGGATCCCTCGTATATGAAGCTTTCTTT.

This chain joins TRBV4-1 and TRBJ2-6; D perhaps matches TRBD1 (6 bases). V lost 4 bases and J 4 bases, leaving 14 bases between the germline ends. CDR1 is MGHRA, CDR2 YSYEKL, per germline. The CDR3 extends over 16 amino acids. The CDR3 protein is CASSPRDRYGANVLTF. CDR3 in DNA: TGCGCCAGCAGCCCCCGTGACAGGTACGGGGCCAACGTCCTGACTTTC.

The chain uses TRBV29-1 and TRBJ2-1, with a possible D match to TRBD2 (7 bases). The V gene lost 5 bases and the J gene lost 9 bases, with 20 bases spanning the gap. The CDR3 length is 14 residues. Per the germline V gene, CDR1 is SQVTM and CDR2 is ANQGSEA. CDR3 DNA sequence: TGCAGCGTTCATAAGGGGGGAGGGCCTGGTGAGCAGTTCTTC. This translates into CSVHKGGGPGEQFF.

The rearrangement links TRBV29-1 to TRBJ2-7; D unresolved. The CDR3 runs to 12 residues. Per germline, CDR1 SQVTM and CDR2 ANQGSEA. Deletions cut 4 bases from V and 2 bases from J, with 9 bases between. The CDR3 here is CSVGVSTYEQYF. The CDR3 region has the DNA TGCAGCGTTGGGGTCAGCACCTACGAGCAGTACTTC.